These T cell receptor beta chains were read from a single sample in a study of blood T cell repertoires in COVID-19. Using immunoSEQ multiplex PCR, the repertoire was profiled, and TCRdb retains in-frame clones only, with some absent. This sample has about 50,000 clones; around nine tenths occur once, and the top ten carry around 3%. The specimen sequenced was peripheral blood. Receptors were obtained from a human donor in a cohort sampled during active COVID-19. The CDR3 runs from the conserved cysteine through the conserved F or W. D genes are given only for firm matches. The listing skips clone size in some rows; elsewhere it reads once, few, many or a size class.

CDR3aa	CDR3nt	abundance	d_gene	v_gene	j_gene
CASSQDQGARKNIQYF	TGTGCCAGCAGCCAAGATCAGGGGGCGCGGAAAAACATTCAGTACTTC	few	TRBD1	TRBV4-2	TRBJ2-4
CATSRDRGQGNTEAFF	TGTGCCACCAGCAGAGATCGAGGACAGGGGAACACTGAAGCTTTCTTT	.	TRBD1	TRBV15	TRBJ1-1
CASSQDWQDGNTIYF	TGCGCCAGCAGCCAAGATTGGCAGGATGGGAACACCATATATTTT	.	.	TRBV4-3	TRBJ1-3
CASGYDSSWARGYTF	TGTGCTAGTGGCTACGACAGTTCCTGGGCGCGGGGCTACACCTTC	.	.	TRBV12-5	TRBJ1-2
CASSIDRPYNEQFF	TGTGCCAGCAGTATTGACAGGCCCTACAATGAGCAGTTCTTC	.	.	TRBV27	TRBJ2-1
CASSPNGGSPLHF	TGTGCCAGTAGTCCTAACGGCGGTTCACCCCTCCACTTT	.	.	TRBV19	TRBJ1-6
CASSYRGQGNYGYTF	TGTGCCAGCAGTTACAGGGGACAGGGAAACTATGGCTACACCTTC	few	TRBD1	TRBV6-5	TRBJ1-2
CSVEILGASYEQYF	TGCAGCGTTGAAATATTAGGGGCAAGTTACGAGCAGTACTTC	.	.	TRBV29-1	TRBJ2-7
CASSYSNFQPQHF	TGTGCCAGCAGTTACTCTAACTTCCAGCCCCAGCATTTT	.	.	TRBV6-6	TRBJ1-5
CASTGYTTRRGGILDTQYF	TGTGCCAGTACCGGGTACACGACGAGACGGGGGGGGATCTTGGATACGCAGTATTTT	.	TRBD2	TRBV19	TRBJ2-3
CASSIQPAGATDTQYF	TGTGCCAGTAGTATCCAGCCAGCGGGGGCCACAGATACGCAGTATTTT	once	TRBD2	TRBV19	TRBJ2-3
CATSGTGAHETQYF	TGTGCCACCAGTGGAACAGGGGCACATGAGACCCAGTACTTC	.	TRBD1	TRBV24-1	TRBJ2-5
CASSGDYTGELFF	TGTGCCAGCAGTGGGGACTACACCGGGGAGCTGTTTTTT	.	.	TRBV12-3/TRBV12-4	TRBJ2-2
CASSLTRGNTIYF	TGTGCCAGCAGCTTGACGCGGGGGAACACCATATATTTT	.	.	TRBV5-5	TRBJ1-3
CASSLVTFGTVSYNEQFF	TGTGCCAGCAGCTTAGTAACCTTCGGGACAGTCTCCTACAATGAGCAGTTCTTC	.	TRBD1	TRBV7-8	TRBJ2-1
CASSKRNSKFTDTQYF	TGTGCCAGCAGCAAACGGAACAGCAAATTCACAGATACGCAGTATTTT	.	.	TRBV21-1	TRBJ2-3
CASSLGTVYGYTF	TGTGCCAGCAGTTTAGGGACAGTCTATGGCTACACCTTC	few	.	TRBV12-3/TRBV12-4	TRBJ1-2
CASGPGDRLSEQYF	TGTGCTAGTGGTCCTGGGGACAGGTTGAGCGAGCAGTACTTC	.	TRBD1	TRBV12-5	TRBJ2-7
CASSYYTWEEGYTF	TGTGCCAGCAGCTACTACACCTGGGAGGAAGGCTACACCTTC	.	.	TRBV11-2	TRBJ1-2
CAWSEFRDRGRGWIQPQHF	TGTGCCTGGAGCGAATTCCGGGACAGGGGGCGCGGGTGGATTCAGCCCCAGCATTTT	.	TRBD1	TRBV30	TRBJ1-5
CASSSGQTPDTQYF	TGTGCCAGCAGTTCGGGACAGACCCCAGATACGCAGTATTTT	.	TRBD1	TRBV6-5	TRBJ2-3
CASSSTGFSYTF	TGTGCCAGCAGCTCGACAGGGTTCAGCTACACCTTC	once	TRBD1	TRBV6-5	TRBJ1-2
CASSQERDSREQYF	TGTGCCAGCAGCCAGGAGCGGGATAGCCGCGAGCAGTACTTC	few	TRBD2	TRBV4-2	TRBJ2-7
CASSKTGPRAGYTF	TGTGCCAGCAGCAAAACAGGACCCCGGGCTGGCTACACCTTC	.	.	TRBV11-2	TRBJ1-2
CASSLPAGGPNEQFF	TGTGCCAGCAGCTTACCAGCGGGGGGACCCAATGAGCAGTTCTTC	once	TRBD2	TRBV7-2	TRBJ2-1
CASSLRGQTQNTGELFF	TGCGCCAGCAGCTTGAGAGGACAGACTCAAAACACCGGGGAGCTGTTTTTT	.	.	TRBV5-1	TRBJ2-2
CASRETRRETQYF	TGTGCCAGCAGGGAGACTAGACGGGAGACCCAGTACTTC	once	.	TRBV2	TRBJ2-5
CASRRGSGEKLFF	TGCGCCAGCAGGAGGGGGTCTGGAGAAAAACTGTTTTTT	.	.	TRBV10-2	TRBJ1-4
CATQTLRVSSGRARNEQFF	TGTGCCACCCAAACCTTGAGGGTATCGAGCGGGAGGGCCAGAAATGAGCAGTTCTTC	.	TRBD2	TRBV10-3	TRBJ2-1
CASTFTAGDGGELFF	TGTGCCAGCACCTTCACTGCAGGGGACGGCGGGGAGCTGTTTTTT	.	.	TRBV6-5	TRBJ2-2
CASSKASGTTDTQYF	TGTGCCAGCAGTAAGGCTAGCGGGACCACAGATACGCAGTATTTT	.	TRBD2	TRBV2	TRBJ2-3
CASSQGEVNTEAFF	TGTGCCAGCAGCCAAGGTGAGGTGAACACTGAAGCTTTCTTT	.	.	TRBV14	TRBJ1-1
CASRARFSEGKAGELFF	TGTGCCAGCAGGGCCAGGTTCAGCGAGGGAAAGGCCGGGGAGCTGTTTTTT	.	.	TRBV7-6	TRBJ2-2
CASSSTVNTQYF	TGTGCCAGCAGCTCGACAGTCAATACGCAGTATTTT	.	.	TRBV5-5	TRBJ2-3
CASSLKGVDTEAFF	TGTGCCAGCAGCTTAAAGGGGGTGGACACTGAAGCTTTCTTT	.	.	TRBV11-2	TRBJ1-1
CASSLRQGANTEAFF	TGTGCCAGCAGCCTAAGACAGGGGGCCAACACTGAAGCTTTCTTT	.	TRBD1	TRBV13	TRBJ1-1
CASSGATDTQYF	TGTGCCAGCAGCGGTGCCACAGATACGCAGTATTTT	.	.	TRBV2	TRBJ2-3
CASSRKTQPSTDTQYF	TGTGCCAGCAGCCGAAAAACACAACCTAGCACAGATACGCAGTATTTT	.	.	TRBV7-8	TRBJ2-3
CATSRADTQYF	TGTGCCACCAGCCGGGCAGATACGCAGTATTTT	.	.	TRBV24-1	TRBJ2-3
CASSPRTSGGGETQYF	TGTGCCAGCTCACCACGGACTAGCGGGGGCGGGGAGACCCAGTACTTC	.	TRBD2	TRBV18	TRBJ2-5
CASSDGDRVFTGNQPQHF	TGTGCCAGCAGTGATGGAGACAGGGTGTTTACGGGCAATCAGCCCCAGCATTTT	.	TRBD1	TRBV6-1	TRBJ1-5
CASSQARRGSRETQYF	TGCGCCAGCAGCCAAGCGAGGCGGGGCTCGAGGGAGACCCAGTACTTC	.	.	TRBV4-1	TRBJ2-5
CASSQSTGVDTEAFF	TGCGCCAGCAGCCAATCAACAGGGGTTGACACTGAAGCTTTCTTT	.	TRBD1	TRBV4-3	TRBJ1-1